The T cell receptor (beta chain) described here comes from a study of blood T cell repertoires in COVID-19. This CDR3 is 15 amino acids long. Trimming removed 3 bases at V and 3 bases at J, with 13 bases between. Germline CDR1 is LNHDA and CDR2 is SQIVND (reference sequence). As handled by the study authors: How many nucleated cells were present was estimated from reference gene primer amplification. Clones were read by immunoSEQ multiplex PCR, and TCRdb kept only the in-frame ones, dropping some. V, J and clone size are taken as reported in that table, and D and trimming were inferred from the DNA itself. The profile shows tens of thousands of clones, less than 90% of them singletons.

This receptor was taken from a human donor in a cohort sampled during active COVID-19. Sequenced material: peripheral blood. The V call is TRBV19, the J call TRBJ2-3, with TRBD2 as a possible D gene (5 bases). The CDR3 sequence is CASSIYGPGTDTQYF. CDR3 bases: TGTGCCAGTAGTATTTACGGGCCGGGGACAGATACGCAGTATTTT. The whole variable domain, remainder taken from reference TRBV19 and TRBJ2-3, is DGGITQSPKYLFRKEGQNVTLSCEQNLNHDAMYWYRQDPGQGLRLIYYSQIVNDFQKGDIAEGYSVSREKKESFPLTVTSAQKNPTAFYLCASSIYGPGTDTQYFGPGTRLTVL.